This T cell receptor beta chain derives from a study of blood T cell repertoires in COVID-19. About the research overall: Sites across the United States, Italy and Spain contributed samples from acute and convalescent COVID-19. T cells, B-cell-depleted T cells, or PBMCs supplied cDNA or gDNA.

Per the original data handling: Scientists estimated how many nucleated cells there were by amplifying reference gene primers. Repertoires were generated with immunoSEQ multiplex PCR, while TCRdb's copy carries only in-frame clones and drops some. That table supplies the V and J calls and clone size; D and trimming were determined from the DNA. This table has 85,000 to 130,000 clones, roughly 91% appearing once. The CDR3 is 15 amino acids. Germline V lookup: CDR1 SGHRS, CDR2 YFSETQ. V dropped 2 bases and J dropped 6 bases, with 16 bases sitting between them. Material: peripheral blood. V gene TRBV5-1 combines with J gene TRBJ2-3; D may be TRBD1 (6 bases). This clonotype originated in a human donor in a cohort sampled during active COVID-19. CDR3: CASSLSTGQGDTQYF. CDR3 bases: TGCGCCAGCAGCTTATCGACAGGACAAGGGGATACGCAGTATTTT. The full variable domain, completed using reference TRBV5-1 and TRBJ2-3, is KAGVTQTPRYLIKTRGQQVTLSCSPISGHRSVSWYQQTPGQGLQFLFEYFSETQRNKGNFPGRFSGRQFSNSRSEMNVSTLELGDSALYLCASSLSTGQGDTQYFGPGTRLTVL.